This T cell receptor (beta chain) is drawn from a study of early T cells in non-severe SARS-CoV-2 infection. TCRdb ran MiXCR on the 5' RACE reads and lists one entry per CDR3 protein. The table shows about 70,000 distinct CDR3 sequences, with 5% occurring only once. This clonotype was counted many times. From germline, CDR1 is SEHNR and CDR2 FQNEAQ (reference sequence). This CDR3 contains 13 residues. The V end was cut by 0 bases, the J end by 3 bases, with 6 bases between. The sequenced sample was whole blood, obtained at baseline. V gene TRBV7-9 combines with J gene TRBJ2-7; D is unclear. The sequence was obtained from an adult who was a healthcare worker with PCR-confirmed SARS-CoV-2 infection or an uninfected control (not recorded which). For the CDR3, the DNA is TGTGCCAGCAGCTTAGCTAAAAACTACGAGCAGTACTTC. Translation gives CASSLAKNYEQYF.